The following is a TCR beta chain sequence with its context. The CDR3 loop spans 14 amino acids. The germline V and J ends were trimmed by 1 base and 3 bases, with 6 bases remaining between them. Looked up from germline, CDR1 is SSHAT and CDR2 is FNYEAQ (reference sequence). The data belong to a study of cytomegalovirus exposure and HLA in healthy donors. Clones were read by immunoSEQ multiplex PCR, and TCRdb kept only the in-frame ones, dropping some. The table shows about 130,000 clones, with around 94% occurring only once. The clonotype originates from a woman between 18 and 30 years old in good health and CMV-seronegative. The material sequenced was PBMCs. The chain employs TRBV7-7 and TRBJ2-2; D is ambiguous. The CDR3 loop reads CASSLDRYTGELFF. CDR3 nucleotide sequence: TGTGCCAGCAGCTTAGACAGATACACCGGGGAGCTGTTTTTT. Full variable domain (missing parts from reference TRBV7-7 and TRBJ2-2): GAGVSQSPRYKVTKRGQDVTLRCDPISSHATLYWYQQALGQGPEFLTYFNYEAQPDKSGLPSDRFSAERPEGSISTLTIQRTEQRDSAMYRCASSLDRYTGELFFGEGSRLTVL.